This T cell receptor (beta chain) was sequenced for a study of shared clonotypes between healthy human individuals. Findings and limits, study-wide: Sampling used blood alone; tissue repertoires probably differ. Larger estimated richness was generally seen in naive subsets than in memory subsets.

Sequencing was performed with immunoSEQ multiplex PCR; in TCRdb, only in-frame clones are kept and a portion is missing. The sample yields approximately 2,300,000 clones, around 92% seen once. Germline V gene sequence: CDR1 SGHDT, CDR2 YYEEEE. Between the trimmed V and J ends, which lost 4 bases and 2 bases, there was a span of 16 bases. The CDR3 loop spans 15 amino acids. As to this clone: What it binds is not known.

The TCR sequence derives from a man aged 18-30 years in good health. Some clones in this sample may be carry-over from other donors' samples. The rearrangement joins TRBV5-6 to TRBJ2-7; D not certain. What was sequenced was naive CD4+ T cells from PBMCs. Subset denoted: CD45RA+ positively selected. The CDR3 region is CASSLDPQTPYEQYF. The CDR3 DNA reads as TGTGCCAGCAGCCTCGACCCTCAAACCCCCTACGAGCAGTACTTC. Full variable domain (remainder filled in from reference TRBV5-6 and TRBJ2-7): DAGVTQSPTHLIKTRGQQVTLRCSPKSGHDTVSWYQQALGQGPQFIFQYYEEEERQRGNFPDRFSGHQFPNYSSELNVNALLLGDSALYLCASSLDPQTPYEQYFGPGTRLTVT.